This T cell receptor beta chain was sequenced during a study of early T cells in non-severe SARS-CoV-2 infection (dated by TCRdb to the early 2020s). In the study overall: Because TCR sequencing relied on bulk RNA taken from unsorted whole blood, pairing of alpha and beta chains was not possible. What the research found in general, with its limitations: VDJdb matching was skewed toward anti-spike CD8 responses, so virus-specific expansions were likely underestimated and private and CD4 specificities were missed.

The CDR3 spans 16 residues, from the cysteine through the phenylalanine. Only the CDR3 DNA is retained, 48 bases long and in frame from the first base. Taken from the germline V gene, the CDR1 and CDR2 loops are SGHTA and FQGTGA. Set within a cohort of healthcare workers in London, UK, this nested case-control study involved weekly PCR testing of nasopharyngeal swabs along with blood sampling. Healthcare workers were recruited between 23 and 31 March 2020, during the week of the UK lockdown, and were followed weekly for up to about 16 weeks. Receptor libraries were prepared by 5' RACE. Sequencing was performed on a NextSeq 500. To correct for sequencing error and PCR bias, the TCR library protocol tagged individual cDNA molecules with unique molecular identifiers. Sequencing covered both TCR alpha and beta chains, and within each sample the abundances of alpha and beta sequences were tightly co-correlated. Turning to the authors' computational methods: Decombinator V4 was used to perform V gene, J gene and CDR3 annotation of TCR sequences. Expanded TCRs were defined as changing significantly between any two time points under a Poisson model with p below 0.0001. TCR abundances were normalised to the total number of TCRs sequenced per sample and were expressed as counts per million. TRAV1-2 paired with TRAJ12, TRAJ20 or TRAJ33 defined MAIT TCRs, while TRAV10 paired with TRAJ18 defined iNKT TCRs. A search of VDJdb, accessed on 1 November 2021, was run for TCRs annotated to CMV, EBV and SARS-CoV-2, with TCRs annotated for multiple antigens excluded. The public sequencing data were trimmed at Q25 with fastp and processed into clonotypes with MiXCR by TCRdb, which kept only in-frame beta chains. Here each entry gathers all rows of one CDR3 protein and keeps the most common genes and DNA. TCRdb's processing, not the authors' own work, is the source of the V and J calls. The sample includes under 65,000 distinct CDR3 sequences, with 9.5% to 15% observed a single time. Of the sample, over 3% is held by the ten largest clones.

This clonotype was detected only once. Its recognized antigen is unknown. A much larger clone lies a single base off, so this may be a read error. The rearranged segments are TRBV7-3 and TRBJ2-3, with the D gene not confidently named. The tail of the sequence fits TRBJ1-5 better, so the J call may be wrong. The source material was whole blood. The receptor's source is an adult who was a healthcare worker with PCR-confirmed SARS-CoV-2 infection or an uninfected control (not recorded which). CDR3 reads: CASSPRLAGTSDTQHF. The DNA sequence is as follows: TGTGCCAGCAGCCCCAGACTAGCGGGAACATCAGATACGCAGCATTTT.